Sequencing of this TCR beta chain was carried out in a study of cytomegalovirus exposure and HLA in healthy donors. Findings of the study overall: TCR beta sequences numbering more than 15,000 were associated with HLA alleles at 0.05 false discovery rate in a later analysis. Only CMV serostatus was available as immune exposure information. A later analysis showed that HLA-associated TCR beta chains had undergone more clonal expansion than equally common others.

The germline V gene encodes CDR1 SGHRS and CDR2 YFSETQ. V shed 1 base and J shed 1 base, with 8 bases lying between them. The CDR3 length is 14 residues. Worth noting for this clone: The antigen is not known.

Researchers ran the PCR with 60 Vbeta and 13 Jbeta primers. Original processing methods: Unique TCR beta chains numbered roughly 83 million in a later analysis, with roughly 10 million shared. Profiled with immunoSEQ multiplex PCR; TCRdb holds only in-frame clones, not every one. V and J calls and clone size are those listed in that table; D and trimming were worked out from the DNA. The sample lists 150,000 or so clones, roughly 85% occurring once. This TCR derives from a woman aged 18-29 years in good health and CMV-seronegative. The sequencing input was PBMCs. The chain joins TRBV5-1 to TRBJ2-5; D might be TRBD1 (5 bases). In DNA, the CDR3 is TGCGCCAGCAGCTTGACAGGTATCCAAGAGACCCAGTACTTC. The encoded protein is CASSLTGIQETQYF.